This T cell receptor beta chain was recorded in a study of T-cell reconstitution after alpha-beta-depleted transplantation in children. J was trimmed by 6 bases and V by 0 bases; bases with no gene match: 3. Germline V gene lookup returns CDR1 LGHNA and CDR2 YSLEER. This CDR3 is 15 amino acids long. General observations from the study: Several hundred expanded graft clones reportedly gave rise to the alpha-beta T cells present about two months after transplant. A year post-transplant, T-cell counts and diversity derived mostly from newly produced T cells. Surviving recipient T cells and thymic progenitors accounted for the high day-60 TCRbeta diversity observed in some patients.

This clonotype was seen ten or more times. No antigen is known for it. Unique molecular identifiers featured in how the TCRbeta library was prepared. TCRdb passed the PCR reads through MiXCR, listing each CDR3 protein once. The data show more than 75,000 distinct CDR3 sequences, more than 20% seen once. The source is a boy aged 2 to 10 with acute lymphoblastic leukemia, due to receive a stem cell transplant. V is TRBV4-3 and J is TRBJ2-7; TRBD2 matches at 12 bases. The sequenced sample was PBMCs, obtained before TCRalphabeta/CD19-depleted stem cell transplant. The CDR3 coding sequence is TGCGCCAGCAGCCAAGAGCAGACTAGCGGGAGCGAGCAGTACTTC. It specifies CASSQEQTSGSEQYF.